Sequencing of this T cell receptor beta chain was carried out in a study of T-cell memory formation after mild COVID-19. Study-wide findings and caveats: A second wave expanding day 15 to 37 was CD4+-biased; contracting clones were balanced. Clones from the second wave (peaking day 37) had unconfirmed SARS-CoV-2 specificity. Researchers report contracting CD4+ clones mostly in CM and EM, with CD8+ clones in EMRA.

One entry per CDR3 protein results from TCRdb running MiXCR on the 5' RACE reads. The sample yields approximately 300,000 distinct CDR3 sequences, roughly 21% seen once. The CDR3 extends over 16 amino acids. Trimming removed 4 bases from V and 5 bases from J, with 15 bases in between. Germline loops: CDR1 MGHRA, CDR2 YSYEKL. In regard to this clonotype: The antigen is not known.

Input material: PBMCs or a T cell subset sorted from them (not recorded which). This receptor was taken from a man aged 18-30 years who had mild COVID-19 (a few samples of this study predate the infection). Cell type and time point are not known. The rearrangement joins TRBV4-1 to TRBJ2-6; perhaps D is TRBD1 or TRBD2 (5 bases each). This chain's CDR3 is CASSPGAARRANVLTF. The CDR3, as DNA: TGCGCCAGCAGCCCCGGGGCAGCTCGACGGGCCAACGTCCTGACTTTC.